This T cell receptor beta chain came from a study of CD8+CD57+ T cells in acquired aplastic anemia listed by TCRdb under 2018. In the study overall: DNA extracted from sorted CD4+ and CD8+ cells had a mean of around 3 ug, with a range of roughly 0.2 to 27.4 ug. CD8+CD57+ expansion was defined as frequency above the mean frequency observed in healthy subjects. Findings and caveats that apply to the study as a whole: Twenty-nine CD8+ CDR3 sequences were found in both patients and controls but appeared to be highly expressed in patients and within the immunodominant clones of the patients. No significant difference in CD8+ Simpson's diversity was found between patients and healthy controls (P=0.060).

Between the V and J ends, shortened by 2 bases and 1 base respectively, the junction contains 16 bases. Measured from the cysteine to the phenylalanine, the CDR3 is 17 residues long. The read is trimmed to its CDR3 DNA, 51 bases read in frame from base 1. Expansion of CD8+CD57+ cells had been shown by flow cytometry in the patients chosen for sequencing. Every patient had severe acquired aplastic anemia, diagnosed using the International Study of Aplastic Anemia and Agranulocytosis and Camitta criteria. At the time blood was sampled, none of the patients had received any therapy. In the study, sorted CD4+ and CD8+ blood T cells from patients with severe aplastic anemia and from healthy subjects underwent deep sequencing of TCR repertoires. Patients were enrolled under clinicaltrials.gov protocols 00001620, 01623167, 00001397, 00071045, 00081523 and 00961064 in the USA. Ficoll-Paque density gradient centrifugation was used to isolate peripheral blood mononuclear cells. CD4+ and CD8+ T cells were sorted by FACS or magnetic beads before DNA extraction.

TCR beta VDJ combination and CDR3 sequence profiling used genomic DNA as the template. An Illumina HiSeq 2000 was the platform used for TCR repertoire sequencing. The study's processing was this. TRBV/TRBJ rearrangement plots, CDR3 size and DJ length profiles, and Simpson's diversity index were used to evaluate the repertoires. The immunodominant clone was defined as the most abundant DNA sequence in deep sequencing data. CDR3 amino acid sequences were checked for sharing between subjects and were compared against published repertoires and the VDJdb database. TCRdb reran the public reads through fastp at Q25 and MiXCR, keeping productive beta chains. Each CDR3 protein gets just one entry, which takes the most common genes and DNA from the rows behind it. TCRdb's processing, not the authors' own work, is the source of the V and J calls. For this sample there are about 160,000 distinct CDR3 sequences; more than 40% appear just once. The ten largest clones take up 25% to 35% of the sample.

This clonotype was seen ten or more times. No antigen is known for it. Base-call qualities are not available, and no considerably larger clone is one nucleotide away. The clonotype was recovered from a human donor with aplastic anemia. The source material was sorted CD4+, CD8+, or CD8+CD57+ T cells (not recorded which) from PBMCs. The rearranged segments are TRBV12-3 or TRBV12-4 and TRBJ2-3, and TRBD2 may be the D gene, going by 6 matching bases. The CDR3 loop reads CASSLPGAEIGTDTQYF. The base sequence is TGTGCCAGCAGTTTACCGGGAGCGGAGATCGGCACAGATACGCAGTATTTT.